Following are 26 T cell receptor beta chains from one sample sequenced in a study of chemoradiotherapy in HPV16-positive cancers. Sequenced by immunoSEQ multiplex PCR; TCRdb stores in-frame clones only, minus some. The table lists roughly 28,000 clones, more than 75% of them singletons, with roughly 5.5% in the top ten. The source material was blood, sampled from a patient who underwent chemoradiotherapy. Source of these receptors: a human donor with HPV-associated anogenital cancer.

The genes are TRBV25-1 and TRBJ1-4; the D gene is possibly TRBD1 (6 bases). V gave up 1 base and J gave up 2 bases, with 8 bases separating them. This CDR3 region has 15 residues. The germline CDR1 and CDR2 sequences are MGHDK and SYGVNS. The CDR3 sequence: CASSEFRGTNEKLFF. The CDR3 DNA reads TGTGCCAGCAGTGAATTCAGGGGTACTAATGAAAAACTGTTTTTT.

As for this clone: One end of the junction varies from germline; a read error may be responsible. The chain links TRBV5-8 to TRBJ2-3; TRBD2 agrees at 10 bases. CDR1 is SGHTS, CDR2 YDEGEE, per germline. The CDR3 runs to 18 residues. The CDR3 spells CAGSLALELAGDTDTQYF. DNA of the CDR3: TGTGCCGGCAGCTTGGCCTTAGAGCTAGCGGGGGACACAGATACGCAGTATTTT.

This clone was observed once. The J gene is TRBJ2-2, the V gene TRBV5-4; D unclear. From germline, CDR1 is SGHNT and CDR2 YYREEE (reference sequence). Deletions cut 0 bases from V and 5 bases from J, with 5 bases between. The CDR3 length is 13 residues. In DNA form, the CDR3 reads TGTGCCAGCAGCTTGGCCGGGACCGGGGAGCTGTTTTTT. The encoded protein is CASSLAGTGELFF.

The chain carries TRBV7-2 and TRBJ1-4; no firm D call. Per germline, CDR1 SGHTA and CDR2 FQGNSA. This CDR3 is 14 amino acids long. V lost 4 bases, J lost 6 bases, and 12 bases lay in between. The CDR3 bases are TGTGCCAGCAGCTCTGACAAGGTAGATGAAAAACTGTTTTTT. Protein sequence: CASSSDKVDEKLFF.

This clone has just a few counts. V is TRBV6-5 and J is TRBJ1-2; 10 nucleotides agree with TRBD1. Per germline, CDR1 MNHEY and CDR2 SVGAGI. The CDR3 runs 13 residues. Germline trimming cut 5 bases from V and 6 bases from J; bases unmatched to any gene: 3. CDR3 in amino acids: CASSRQGANGYTF. The CDR3 DNA is TGTGCCAGCAGTCGACAGGGGGCGAATGGCTACACCTTC.

The chain carries TRBV5-1 and TRBJ2-1, with D uncertain. This CDR3 spans 15 amino acids. Germline-derived CDR1 and CDR2 are SGHRS and YFSETQ. V lost 0 bases and J lost 7, with 14 bases in between. The CDR3 nucleotides read TGCGCCAGCAGCTTGGTGGGTAGCACTCGGAATGAGCAGTTCTTC. This sequence encodes CASSLVGSTRNEQFF.

The chain links TRBV11-2 to TRBJ1-3; D ambiguous. Per germline, CDR1 SGHAT and CDR2 FQNNGV. The CDR3 is 12 residues long. Trimming cost V 1 base and J 5 bases, with 3 bases left between them. The DNA of the CDR3 is TGTGCCAGCAGCTTAGGACGAAACACCATATATTTT. This codes for CASSLGRNTIYF.

CDR3 protein: CASSARGQWRGGRTDTQYF. The CDR3, as DNA: TGTGCCAGCAGCGCAAGGGGTCAATGGCGGGGGGGTAGGACAGATACGCAGTATTTT. This rearrangement joins TRBV7-9 to TRBJ2-3; 9 bases align to TRBD2. CDR1 and CDR2 from the germline V gene are SEHNR and FQNEAQ (reference sequence). The CDR3 consists of 19 residues. The junction had 18 bases not matched to a gene; V was cut back by 5 bases and J by 3 bases.

A word on this clone: The same CDR3 also results from other DNA sequences found in this sample. The V gene is TRBV6-1, the J gene TRBJ2-1; D unclear. The V and J ends lost 1 base and 0 bases respectively, with 10 bases between them. This CDR3 spans 16 amino acids. CDR1 is MNHNS and CDR2 is SASEGT in the germline V gene. CDR3 protein: CASSEGGASSYNEQFF. CDR3 sequence (DNA): TGTGCCAGCAGTGAAGGAGGTGCGAGCTCCTACAATGAGCAGTTCTTC.

This clone was counted only a few times. This rearrangement joins TRBV25-1 to TRBJ1-2; 9 bases are shared with TRBD1. This CDR3 has 13 residues. Losses at the gene ends were 8 bases for V and 7 bases for J; bases not matched to a gene: 8. CDR1 is MGHDK and CDR2 is SYGVNS in the germline V gene. The CDR3 DNA follows: TGTGCCAGCCGGACAGGGGTTTCTCTTGGCTACACCTTC. This codes for CASRTGVSLGYTF.

J is TRBJ2-7 and V is TRBV2; D remains ambiguous. Germline V gene data show CDR1 as SNHLY and CDR2 as FYNNEI. CDR3 size: 14 residues. With 1 base removed from V and 3 bases from J, the gap between germline ends came to 10 bases. The CDR3 spells CASSEGAPVYEQYV. The CDR3, as DNA: TGTGCCAGCAGTGAAGGCGCCCCTGTCTACGAGCAGTACGTC.

V is TRBV7-2 and J is TRBJ1-2; TRBD1 is a possible D gene (6 bases). The CDR3 loop spans 14 amino acids. Germline loops: CDR1 SGHTA, CDR2 FQGNSA. Between the trimmed V and J ends, which lost 5 bases and 4 bases, there was a span of 14 bases. CDR3 sequence (DNA): TGTGCCAGCAGCCAGACGGGACAAGTCTATGGCTACACCTTC. Translated: CASSQTGQVYGYTF. The entire variable domain, with the rest obtained from reference TRBV7-2 and TRBJ1-2, is as follows: GAGVSQSPSNKVTEKGKDVELRCDPISGHTALYWYRQSLGQGLEFLIYFQGNSAPDKSGLPSDRFSAERTGGSVSTLTIQRTQQEDSAVYLCASSQTGQVYGYTFGSGTRLTVV.

The V and J genes are TRBV19 and TRBJ2-2; the match to TRBD2 covers 8 bases. V shed 9 bases and J 0 bases; nucleotides not matched to a gene: 9. Germline assignment: CDR1 LNHDA and CDR2 SQIVND (reference sequence). This CDR3 has 16 amino acids. The CDR3 DNA reads TGTGCCAGCTCCCTCAGGACTAGCTCGAACACCGGGGAGCTGTTTTTT. It translates to CASSLRTSSNTGELFF.

DNA of the CDR3: TGTGCCTGGAGTGTGATACAGGGGGGAAACACCATATATTTT. Its translation: CAWSVIQGGNTIYF. This sequence joins TRBV30 and TRBJ1-3; 7 nucleotides line up with TRBD1. Germline loops: CDR1 GTSNPN, CDR2 SVGIG (reference sequence). This CDR3 is 14 amino acids long. The ends lost 0 bases at V and 4 bases at J; junction bases unmatched: 3.

The chain carries TRBV5-1 and TRBJ1-1, with 9 bases identical to TRBD1. The length of the CDR3 is 14 residues. In germline, CDR1 is SGHRS, CDR2 YFSETQ. The ends lost 3 bases at V and 1 base at J; junction bases unmatched: 1. The CDR3 sequence: CASSSGQGNTEAFF. CDR3 bases: TGCGCCAGCAGCTCGGGACAGGGGAACACTGAAGCTTTCTTT. Supplemented by reference TRBV5-1 and TRBJ1-1, the full variable domain reads KAGVTQTPRYLIKTRGQQVTLSCSPISGHRSVSWYQQTPGQGLQFLFEYFSETQRNKGNFPGRFSGRQFSNSRSEMNVSTLELGDSALYLCASSSGQGNTEAFFGQGTRLTVV.

The chain employs TRBV29-1 and TRBJ2-5; D is unclear. Germline assignment: CDR1 SQVTM and CDR2 ANQGSEA. The CDR3 runs to 13 residues. Trimming stripped 4 bases from V and 2 bases from J, with 11 bases between. As DNA, the CDR3 is TGCAGCGTTGCCCAAGGGATGCAAGAGACCCAGTACTTC. It specifies CSVAQGMQETQYF.

V usage is TRBV19 and J usage is TRBJ1-6; no clear D. The germline CDR1 and CDR2 sequences are LNHDA and SQIVND (reference sequence). The CDR3 length is 14 residues. Between the trimmed V and J ends, which lost 8 bases and 6 bases, there was a span of 14 bases. The CDR3 spells CASQSMEVNSPLHF. CDR3 sequence (DNA): TGTGCCAGTCAGAGTATGGAGGTTAATTCACCCCTCCACTTT. The whole variable domain, filled in from reference TRBV19 and TRBJ1-6, reads DGGITQSPKYLFRKEGQNVTLSCEQNLNHDAMYWYRQDPGQGLRLIYYSQIVNDFQKGDIAEGYSVSREKKESFPLTVTSAQKNPTAFYLCASQSMEVNSPLHFGNGTRLTVT.

The rearrangement links TRBV7-8 to TRBJ1-2, with D unresolved. V was pared by 3 bases and J by 8 bases, with 13 bases between. The CDR3 has 13 amino acids. Germline V lookup: CDR1 SGHVS, CDR2 FQNEAQ. The CDR3 is CASSFDTSGGYTF. The CDR3 nucleotides are TGTGCCAGCAGCTTCGACACCTCGGGGGGCTACACCTTC.

This chain links TRBV29-1 with TRBJ1-1, with 10 bases identical to TRBD1. This CDR3 comprises 15 residues. The germline CDR1 and CDR2 sequences are SQVTM and ANQGSEA. V lost 7 bases to trimming and J lost 5 bases; unmatched junction nucleotides: 13. As DNA, the CDR3 is TGCAGCGCTGACAGGGGGCTATCGATAGGTACTGAAGCTTTCTTT. Encoded protein: CSADRGLSIGTEAFF.

This clone occurred once. The V and J genes are TRBV27 and TRBJ1-2, with 9 bases aligning to TRBD1. This CDR3 has 15 residues. The trim removed 4 bases at V and 5 bases at J, leaving 8 bases unmatched. CDR1 is MNHEY and CDR2 is SMNVEV in the germline V gene (reference sequence). The CDR3 nucleotides read TGTGCCAGCAGTTCCCTTGGACAGGGGAGATATGGCTACACCTTC. Translating it yields CASSSLGQGRYGYTF.

This rearrangement joins TRBV6-6 to TRBJ2-7; D possibly corresponds to TRBD1 (6 bases). Germline V CDR1 and CDR2: MNHNY, SVGAGI (reference sequence). CDR3 length: 15 residues. The ends were cut back, 5 bases at V and 3 bases at J, with 17 bases in the middle. CDR3 loop: CASSLKSTGNYEQYF. CDR3 in DNA: TGTGCCAGCAGTCTGAAGTCAACAGGGAACTACGAGCAGTACTTC.

This rearrangement joins TRBV2 to TRBJ1-1; D is perhaps TRBD1 (6 bases). The CDR3 runs to 13 residues. V was pared by 4 bases and J by 3 bases, with 9 bases between. Per germline, CDR1 SNHLY and CDR2 FYNNEI. CDR3 sequence: CASSAGGHTEAFF. The CDR3 DNA sequence: TGTGCCAGCAGTGCGGGGGGGCACACTGAAGCTTTCTTT.

The genes are TRBV2 and TRBJ2-7; a weak D match, TRBD1 (6 bases). The CDR3 totals 13 residues. Per germline, CDR1 SNHLY and CDR2 FYNNEI. V lost 7 bases, J lost 0 bases, and 10 bases lay in between. The DNA for the CDR3 is TGTGCCAGCAAAAGACAGGACTCCTACGAGCAGTACGTC. Its translation is CASKRQDSYEQYV.

The genes are TRBV28 and TRBJ2-5; 9 bases align to TRBD2. The CDR3 sequence is 17 residues long. V lost 1 base and J lost 0; bases outside the gene matches: 6. Germline CDR1 and CDR2: MDHEN and SYDVKM. CDR3 nucleotide sequence: TGTGCCAGCAGTTTATTGTCTAGCGGGGCCCACCAAGAGACCCAGTACTTC. As protein: CASSLLSSGAHQETQYF.

The rearrangement joins TRBV2 to TRBJ2-1; D is unclear. The length of the CDR3 is 14 residues. Looked up from germline, CDR1 is SNHLY and CDR2 is FYNNEI. The germline V and J ends were trimmed by 1 base and 2 bases, with 6 bases remaining between them. CDR3 in DNA: TGTGCCAGCAGTGAAGGGCGGACCTACAATGAGCAGTTCTTC. As protein: CASSEGRTYNEQFF.

This chain joins TRBV19 and TRBJ1-1; D remains unclear. Germline CDR1 LNHDA, CDR2 SQIVND (reference sequence). This CDR3 has 14 amino acids. V lost 11 bases to trimming and J lost 1 base, with 17 bases between them. The DNA of the CDR3 is TGTGCCGCCCGACCTCGGACGAAGAACACTGAAGCTTTCTTT. This encodes CAARPRTKNTEAFF.